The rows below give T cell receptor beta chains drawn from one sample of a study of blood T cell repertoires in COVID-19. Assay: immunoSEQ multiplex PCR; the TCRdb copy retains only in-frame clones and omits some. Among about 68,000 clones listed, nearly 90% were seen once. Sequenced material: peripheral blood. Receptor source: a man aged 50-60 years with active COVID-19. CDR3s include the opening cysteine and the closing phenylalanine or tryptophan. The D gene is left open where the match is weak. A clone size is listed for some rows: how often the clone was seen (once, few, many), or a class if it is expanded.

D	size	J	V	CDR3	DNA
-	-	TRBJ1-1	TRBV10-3	CAISESYSKSTEAFF	TGTGCCATCAGTGAGTCGTACAGTAAGTCCACTGAAGCTTTCTTT
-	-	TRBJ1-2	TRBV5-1	CASSFSFIYGYTF	TGCGCCAGCAGCTTTAGTTTCATCTATGGCTACACCTTC
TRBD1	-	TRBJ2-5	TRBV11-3	CASSTGQGMRGQETQYF	TGTGCCAGCAGCACCGGACAGGGTATGAGGGGCCAAGAGACCCAGTACTTC
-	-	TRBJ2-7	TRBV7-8	CASSLSGATFSYEQYF	TGTGCCAGCAGCTTATCAGGGGCAACCTTCTCCTACGAGCAGTACTTC
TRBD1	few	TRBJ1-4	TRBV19	CASSTPPGQSNEKLFF	TGTGCCAGTAGTACACCTCCGGGACAGTCGAATGAAAAACTGTTTTTT
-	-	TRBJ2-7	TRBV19	CASSIDARGPDRGREQYF	TGTGCCAGTAGTATAGATGCGCGGGGGCCCGACAGGGGACGGGAGCAGTACTTC
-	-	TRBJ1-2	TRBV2	CASRSGENYGYTF	TGTGCCAGCAGATCAGGGGAAAACTATGGCTACACCTTC
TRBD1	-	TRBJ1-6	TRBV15	CATSKGQVNSPLHF	TGTGCCACCAGCAAGGGACAGGTGAATTCACCCCTCCACTTT
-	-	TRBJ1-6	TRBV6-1	CASSEKPLGSSYNSPLHF	TGTGCCAGCAGTGAAAAACCTTTGGGGAGCTCCTATAATTCACCCCTCCACTTT
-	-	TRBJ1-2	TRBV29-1	CSVVSAGERGYTF	TGCAGCGTTGTTTCGGCAGGGGAGCGTGGCTACACCTTC
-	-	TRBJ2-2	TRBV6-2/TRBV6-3	CASSYSISQDTGELFF	TGTGCCAGCAGTTACTCGATCAGCCAGGACACCGGGGAGCTGTTTTTT
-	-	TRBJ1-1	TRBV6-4	CASSVDRNTEAFF	TGTGCCAGCAGTGTAGACAGAAACACTGAAGCTTTCTTT
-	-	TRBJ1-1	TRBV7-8	CASSLASMPRGQNTEAFF	TGTGCCAGCAGCTTAGCTTCGATGCCTCGAGGGCAGAACACTGAAGCTTTCTTT
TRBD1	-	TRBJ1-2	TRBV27	CASSLSARGVGYTF	TGTGCCAGCAGTTTATCAGCCAGGGGGGTTGGCTACACCTTC
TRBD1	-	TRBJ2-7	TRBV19	CASSTGTDYEQYF	TGTGCCAGTAGTACGGGGACAGACTACGAGCAGTACTTC
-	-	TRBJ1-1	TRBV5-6	CASSLVPGSENTEAFF	TGTGCCAGCAGCTTGGTCCCGGGTTCGGAGAACACTGAAGCTTTCTTT
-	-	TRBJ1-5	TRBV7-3	CASSLPFTLGGELNQPQHF	TGTGCCAGCAGCTTACCGTTCACGCTCGGCGGGGAGCTCAATCAGCCCCAGCATTTT
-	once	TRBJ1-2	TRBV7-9	CASSLILGADGYTF	TGTGCCAGCAGCCTCATATTGGGGGCGGATGGCTACACCTTC
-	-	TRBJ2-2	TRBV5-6	CASSLSGNTGELFF	TGTGCCAGCAGCTTATCAGGGAACACCGGGGAGCTGTTTTTT
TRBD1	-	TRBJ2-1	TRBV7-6	CASHRGTGSYNEQFF	TGTGCCAGCCATCGGGGGACAGGGTCCTACAATGAGCAGTTCTTC
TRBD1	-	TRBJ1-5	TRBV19	CASSATGLWDQPQHF	TGTGCCAGTAGCGCGACAGGGTTATGGGATCAGCCCCAGCATTTT
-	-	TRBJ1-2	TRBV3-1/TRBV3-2	CASSPTRTVTNYGYTF	TGTGCCAGCAGCCCCACTCGGACAGTTACTAACTATGGCTACACCTTC
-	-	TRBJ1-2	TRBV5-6	CASSLGFEGYGYTF	TGTGCCAGCAGCTTGGGTTTCGAGGGATATGGCTACACCTTC
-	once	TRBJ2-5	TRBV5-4	CASSLARGRWETQYF	TGTGCCAGCAGCTTGGCCAGGGGACGATGGGAGACCCAGTACTTC
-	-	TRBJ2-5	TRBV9	CASSEPAGTQYF	TGTGCCAGCAGCGAGCCAGCAGGGACCCAGTACTTC
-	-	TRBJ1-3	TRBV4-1	CASSQPGGPGNTIYF	TGCGCCAGCAGCCAACCCGGGGGACCTGGAAACACCATATATTTT
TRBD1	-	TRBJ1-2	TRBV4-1	CASSRTGGLDGYTF	TGCGCCAGCAGCCGGACAGGCGGCCTGGATGGCTACACCTTC
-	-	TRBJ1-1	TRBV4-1	CASSQDRDTEAFF	TGCGCCAGCAGCCAAGACAGGGACACTGAAGCTTTCTTT
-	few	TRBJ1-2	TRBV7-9	CASSLGNRGYGYTF	TGTGCCAGCAGCTTAGGGAACCGAGGCTATGGCTACACCTTC
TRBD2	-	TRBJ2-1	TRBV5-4	CASSPRALAGAHNEQFF	TGTGCCAGCAGCCCAAGGGCACTAGCGGGGGCCCACAATGAGCAGTTCTTC
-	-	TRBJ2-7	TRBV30	CAWSGNRASREQYF	TGTGCCTGGAGCGGGAACAGGGCATCCCGCGAGCAGTACTTC
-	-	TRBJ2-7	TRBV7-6	CASSLVQGLLAYEQYF	TGTGCCAGCAGCTTAGTGCAGGGTCTTTTAGCCTACGAGCAGTACTTC
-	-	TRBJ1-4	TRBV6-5	CASSYGQLRHEKLFF	TGTGCCAGCAGTTACGGACAGCTCCGTCATGAAAAACTGTTTTTT
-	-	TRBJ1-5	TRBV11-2	CASSLVRGPNQPQHF	TGTGCCAGCAGCTTAGTTCGAGGGCCCAATCAGCCCCAGCATTTT
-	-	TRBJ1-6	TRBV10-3	CAISESKQGSPLHF	TGTGCCATCAGTGAGTCGAAACAGGGTTCACCCCTCCACTTT
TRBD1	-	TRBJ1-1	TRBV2	CASSARQGRTEAFF	TGTGCCAGCAGCGCTCGACAGGGGCGCACTGAAGCTTTCTTT
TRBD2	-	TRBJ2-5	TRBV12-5	CASGLVLGSSGGLETQYF	TGTGCTAGTGGTTTGGTACTTGGGTCTAGCGGGGGGTTAGAGACCCAGTACTTC
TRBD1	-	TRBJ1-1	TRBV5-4	CASSPGGGSTEAFF	TGTGCCAGCAGTCCAGGGGGCGGGAGCACTGAAGCTTTCTTT
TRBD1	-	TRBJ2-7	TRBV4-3	CASSQDFRGGAPGEQYF	TGCGCCAGCAGCCAAGATTTTCGAGGGGGCGCCCCAGGGGAGCAGTACTTC
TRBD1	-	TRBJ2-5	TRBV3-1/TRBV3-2	CASSQGQGRGETQYF	TGTGCCAGCAGCCAGGGACAGGGGCGAGGAGAGACCCAGTACTTC
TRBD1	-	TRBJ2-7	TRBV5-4	CASSQGQWASPQYF	TGTGCCAGCAGCCAGGGACAGTGGGCTTCTCCGCAGTACTTC
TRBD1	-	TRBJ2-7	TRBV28	CASSFMTTGGFLEQYF	TGTGCCAGCAGTTTTATGACGACAGGGGGATTCCTCGAGCAGTACTTC
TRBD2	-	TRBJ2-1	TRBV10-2	CASSGVAGGYNEQFF	TGCGCCAGCAGTGGGGTAGCGGGGGGGTACAATGAGCAGTTCTTC
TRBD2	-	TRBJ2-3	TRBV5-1	CASWGGSTDTQYF	TGCGCCAGCTGGGGGGGTTCCACAGATACGCAGTATTTT
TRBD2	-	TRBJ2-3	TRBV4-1	CASSLSGGTDTQYF	TGCGCCAGCAGCCTGAGCGGGGGAACAGATACGCAGTATTTT
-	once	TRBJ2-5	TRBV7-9	CASSGAGEAQSPQYF	TGTGCCAGCAGCGGGGCAGGCGAAGCCCAATCACCCCAGTACTTC
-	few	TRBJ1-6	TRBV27	CASSFYFGSPLHF	TGTGCCAGCAGTTTTTATTTCGGTTCACCCCTCCACTTT
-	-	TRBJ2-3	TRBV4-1	CASSRGGAFTDTQYF	TGCGCCAGCAGCCGCGGGGGCGCCTTCACAGATACGCAGTATTTT
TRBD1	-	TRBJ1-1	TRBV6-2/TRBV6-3	CASSLGQGDNTEAFF	TGTGCCAGCAGTCTCGGACAGGGGGATAACACTGAAGCTTTCTTT
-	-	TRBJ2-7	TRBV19	CASSIDGRGMAEQYF	TGTGCCAGTAGTATAGATGGGAGAGGGATGGCCGAGCAGTACTTC
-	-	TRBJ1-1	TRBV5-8	CASSLRPGKGTEAFF	TGTGCCAGCAGCTTGCGTCCAGGGAAGGGCACTGAAGCTTTCTTT
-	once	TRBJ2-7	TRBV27	CASSLGSGWEQYF	TGTGCCAGCAGTTTAGGGTCGGGTTGGGAGCAGTACTTC
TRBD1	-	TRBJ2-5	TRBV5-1	CASSTTGGARETQYF	TGCGCCAGCAGTACGACAGGGGGGGCGCGCGAGACCCAGTACTTC
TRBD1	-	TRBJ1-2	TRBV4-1	CASSHWDRPFDGYTF	TGCGCCAGCAGCCATTGGGACAGGCCATTCGATGGCTACACCTTC
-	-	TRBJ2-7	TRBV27	CASSLRGTYEQYF	TGTGCCAGCAGTTTGCGCGGAACCTACGAGCAGTACTTC
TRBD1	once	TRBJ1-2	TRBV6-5	CASSTGGYGYTF	TGTGCCAGCAGTACAGGGGGCTATGGCTACACCTTC
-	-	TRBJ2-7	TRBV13	CASSPDSYEQYF	TGTGCCAGCAGCCCGGACAGCTACGAGCAGTACTTC
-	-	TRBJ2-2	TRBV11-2	CASSGIQGSNTGELFF	TGTGCCAGCAGCGGCATTCAGGGATCGAACACCGGGGAGCTGTTTTTT
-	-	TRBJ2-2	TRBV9	CASSDTEFGLPGELFF	TGTGCCAGCAGTGATACAGAGTTTGGGTTACCCGGGGAGCTGTTTTTT
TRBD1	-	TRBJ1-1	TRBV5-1	CASSFDRAGYTEAFF	TGCGCCAGCAGCTTTGACAGGGCTGGGTACACTGAAGCTTTCTTT